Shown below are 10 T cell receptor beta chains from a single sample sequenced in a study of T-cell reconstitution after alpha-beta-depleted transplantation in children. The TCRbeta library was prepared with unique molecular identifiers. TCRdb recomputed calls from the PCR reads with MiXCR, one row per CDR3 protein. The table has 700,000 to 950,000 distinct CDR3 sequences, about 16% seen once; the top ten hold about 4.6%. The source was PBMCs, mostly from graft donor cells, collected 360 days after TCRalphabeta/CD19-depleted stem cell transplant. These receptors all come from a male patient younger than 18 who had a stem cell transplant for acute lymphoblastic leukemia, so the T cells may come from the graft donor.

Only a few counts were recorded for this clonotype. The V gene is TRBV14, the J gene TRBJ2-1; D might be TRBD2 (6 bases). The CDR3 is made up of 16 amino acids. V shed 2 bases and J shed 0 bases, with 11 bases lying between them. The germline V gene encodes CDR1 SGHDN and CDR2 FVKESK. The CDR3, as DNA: TGTGCCAGCAGCCAACCTAGCGAGAGCTCCTACAATGAGCAGTTCTTC. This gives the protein CASSQPSESSYNEQFF. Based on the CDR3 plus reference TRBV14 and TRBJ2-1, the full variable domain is EAGVTQFPSHSVIEKGQTVTLRCDPISGHDNLYWYRRVMGKEIKFLLHFVKESKQDESGMPNNRFLAERTGGTYSTLKVQPAELEDSGVYFCASSQPSESSYNEQFFGPGTRLTVL.

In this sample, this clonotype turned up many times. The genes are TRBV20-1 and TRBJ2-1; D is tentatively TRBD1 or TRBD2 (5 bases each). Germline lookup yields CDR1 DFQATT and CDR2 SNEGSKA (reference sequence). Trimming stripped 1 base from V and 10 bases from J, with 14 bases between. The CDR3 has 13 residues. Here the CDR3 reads CSARGGRGHEQFF. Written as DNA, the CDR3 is TGCAGTGCTAGAGGGGGCCGGGGCCACGAGCAGTTCTTC.

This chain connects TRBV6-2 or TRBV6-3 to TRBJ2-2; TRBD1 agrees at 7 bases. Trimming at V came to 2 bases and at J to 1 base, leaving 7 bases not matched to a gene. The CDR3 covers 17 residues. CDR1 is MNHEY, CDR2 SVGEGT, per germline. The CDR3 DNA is TGTGCCAGCAGTTACACCGTACAGGGGTTGAACACCGGGGAGCTGTTTTTT. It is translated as CASSYTVQGLNTGELFF.

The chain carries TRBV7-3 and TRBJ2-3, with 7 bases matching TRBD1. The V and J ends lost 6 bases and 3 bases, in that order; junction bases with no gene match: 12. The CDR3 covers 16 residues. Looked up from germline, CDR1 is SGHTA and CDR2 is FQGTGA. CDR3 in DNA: TGTGCCAGCAGAGAAGGACAGGTCGTGAGGACAGATACGCAGTATTTT. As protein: CASREGQVVRTDTQYF.

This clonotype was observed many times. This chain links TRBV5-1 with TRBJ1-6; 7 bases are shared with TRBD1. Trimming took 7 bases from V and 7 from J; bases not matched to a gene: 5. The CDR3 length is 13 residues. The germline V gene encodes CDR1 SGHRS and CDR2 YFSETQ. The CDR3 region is CASGGTANSPLHF. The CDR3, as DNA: TGCGCCAGCGGAGGGACAGCAAATTCACCCCTCCACTTT.

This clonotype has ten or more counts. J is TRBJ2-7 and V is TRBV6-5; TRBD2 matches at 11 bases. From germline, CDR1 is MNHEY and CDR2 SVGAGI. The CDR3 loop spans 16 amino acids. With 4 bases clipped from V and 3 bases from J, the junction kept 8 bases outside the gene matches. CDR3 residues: CASSSRSGRAFYEQYF. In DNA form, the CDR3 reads TGTGCCAGCAGTTCCCGTAGCGGGAGGGCCTTCTACGAGCAGTACTTC.

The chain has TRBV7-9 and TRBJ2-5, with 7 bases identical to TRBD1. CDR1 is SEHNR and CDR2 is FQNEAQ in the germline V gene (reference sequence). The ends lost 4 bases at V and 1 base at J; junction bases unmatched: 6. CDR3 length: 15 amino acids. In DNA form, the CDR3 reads TGTGCCAGCAGCTACAGGGGACAAACCCAAGAGACCCAGTACTTC. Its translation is CASSYRGQTQETQYF.

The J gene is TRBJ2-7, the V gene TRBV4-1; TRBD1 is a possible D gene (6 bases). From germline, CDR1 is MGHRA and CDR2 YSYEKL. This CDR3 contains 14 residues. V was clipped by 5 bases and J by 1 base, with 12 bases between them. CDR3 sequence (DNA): TGCGCCAGCAGCACTCGGGACAAATCCTACGAGCAGTACTTC. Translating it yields CASSTRDKSYEQYF.

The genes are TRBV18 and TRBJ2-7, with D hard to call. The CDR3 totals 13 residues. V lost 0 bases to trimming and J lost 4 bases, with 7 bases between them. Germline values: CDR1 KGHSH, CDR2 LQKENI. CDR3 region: CASSPPFRYEQYF. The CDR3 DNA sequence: TGTGCCAGCTCACCACCGTTCCGGTACGAGCAGTACTTC.

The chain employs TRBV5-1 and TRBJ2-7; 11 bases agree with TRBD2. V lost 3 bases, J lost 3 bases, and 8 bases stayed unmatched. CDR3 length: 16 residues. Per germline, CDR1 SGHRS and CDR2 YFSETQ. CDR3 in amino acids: CASSSISGRAFYEQYF. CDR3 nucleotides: TGCGCCAGCAGCTCGATTAGCGGGAGGGCTTTCTACGAGCAGTACTTC. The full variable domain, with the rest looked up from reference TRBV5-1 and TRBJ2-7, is KAGVTQTPRYLIKTRGQQVTLSCSPISGHRSVSWYQQTPGQGLQFLFEYFSETQRNKGNFPGRFSGRQFSNSRSEMNVSTLELGDSALYLCASSSISGRAFYEQYFGPGTRLTVT.